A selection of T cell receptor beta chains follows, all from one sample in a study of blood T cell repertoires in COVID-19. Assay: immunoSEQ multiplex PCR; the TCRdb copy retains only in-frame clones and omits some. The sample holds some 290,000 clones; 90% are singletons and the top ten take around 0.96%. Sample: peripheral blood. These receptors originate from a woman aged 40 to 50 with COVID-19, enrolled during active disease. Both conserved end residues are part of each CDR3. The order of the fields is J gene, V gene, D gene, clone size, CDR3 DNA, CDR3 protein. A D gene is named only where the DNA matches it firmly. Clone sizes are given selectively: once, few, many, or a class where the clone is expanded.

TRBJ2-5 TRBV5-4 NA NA TGTGCCAGCAGCTTGGGCCCCGTAGCGAGGGCCACTCCGGAGACCCAGTACTTC CASSLGPVARATPETQYF
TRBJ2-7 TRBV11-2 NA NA TGTGCCAGCAGCTTAGATTGGGCCTACTACGAGCAGTACTTC CASSLDWAYYEQYF
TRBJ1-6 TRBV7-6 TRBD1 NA TGTGCCAGCAGCTTACGGACAGGGAGGTCCTATAATTCACCCCTCCACTTT CASSLRTGRSYNSPLHF
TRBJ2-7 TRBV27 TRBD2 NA TGTGCCAGCAGTCTCCAGACTAGCGGGAGTTACTACGAGCAGTACTTC CASSLQTSGSYYEQYF
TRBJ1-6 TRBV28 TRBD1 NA TGTGCCAGCAGTTTATCGGGACAGGGATATAATTCACCCCTCCACTTT CASSLSGQGYNSPLHF
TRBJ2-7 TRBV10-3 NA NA TGTGCCATCAGTCCGGGGGACGAGCAGTACTTC CAISPGDEQYF
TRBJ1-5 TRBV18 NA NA TGTGCCAGCTCACCACCCAGTGATAATCAGCCCCAGCATTTT CASSPPSDNQPQHF
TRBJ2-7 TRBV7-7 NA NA TGTGCTAGCAGCCTATTTTCAGGGGAATCCTACGAGCAGTACTTC CASSLFSGESYEQYF
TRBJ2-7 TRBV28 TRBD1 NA TGTGCCAGCGAATCACAGGGGATAAAGTACGAGCAGTACTTC CASESQGIKYEQYF
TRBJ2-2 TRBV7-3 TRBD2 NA TGTGCCAGCAGCTCCCAGGTCCTAGCGGGAACGAACACCGGGGAGCTGTTTTTT CASSSQVLAGTNTGELFF
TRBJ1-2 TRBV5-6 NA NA TGTGCCAGCAGACATAGGACAGCTAACTATGGCTACACCTTC CASRHRTANYGYTF
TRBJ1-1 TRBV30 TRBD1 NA TGTGCCTGGATCGGGCGGACAGGGTGGACTGAAGCTTTCTTT CAWIGRTGWTEAFF
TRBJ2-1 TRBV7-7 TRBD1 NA TGTGCTAGCAGCCCTCACCCGGGAAGAACCGGGACAGCAAGGGAGCAGTTCTTC CASSPHPGRTGTAREQFF
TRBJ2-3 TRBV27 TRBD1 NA TGTGCCAGCAGCCAGGGACAGCCCAGCACAGATACGCAGTATTTT CASSQGQPSTDTQYF
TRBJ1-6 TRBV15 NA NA TGTGCCACCAGCAGATCCTGGGGCCCGAATTCACCCCTCCACTTT CATSRSWGPNSPLHF
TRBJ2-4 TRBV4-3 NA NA TGCGCCAGCAGCCAAGCGGCGGGGCATCTAGCCAAAAACATTCAGTACTTC CASSQAAGHLAKNIQYF
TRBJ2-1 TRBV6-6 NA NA TGTGCCAGCAGTTACCGGGACTTCAATGAGCAGTTCTTC CASSYRDFNEQFF
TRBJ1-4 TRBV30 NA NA TGTGCCTGGAGTACTCCGCGACTTGCAACAACTAATGAAAAACTGTTTTTT CAWSTPRLATTNEKLFF
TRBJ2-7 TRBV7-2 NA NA TGTGCCAGCAGAACCGGGGTTCGCGAGCAGTACTTC CASRTGVREQYF
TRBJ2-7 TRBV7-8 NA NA TGTGCCAGCAGCTTTGGGACTTCTTACTACGAGCAGTACTTC CASSFGTSYYEQYF
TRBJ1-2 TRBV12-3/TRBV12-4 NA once TGTGCCAGCAGTTCCCACCCTTCTAGGGGCTACACCTTC CASSSHPSRGYTF
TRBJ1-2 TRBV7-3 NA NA TGTGCCAGCAGCTTAATGGCCACTACACTCACCGACGGCTACACCTTC CASSLMATTLTDGYTF
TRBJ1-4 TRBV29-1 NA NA TGCAGCGTTGCCCAGGGGATGCGTGAAAAACTGTTTTTT CSVAQGMREKLFF
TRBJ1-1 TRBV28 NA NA TGTGCCAGCAGTCTCAATACCGGGACCCAGGGGGAAGCTTTCTTT CASSLNTGTQGEAFF
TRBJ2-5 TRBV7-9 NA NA TGTGCCAGCAGCCGCTCGGGAGAGACCCAGTACTTC CASSRSGETQYF
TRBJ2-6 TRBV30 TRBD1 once TGTGCCTGGAGGCGAGGGACAGGAACCCCCAGCTCTGGGGCCAACGTCCTGACTTTC CAWRRGTGTPSSGANVLTF
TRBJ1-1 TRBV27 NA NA TGTGCCAGCAGTCCTCCCGGGGGGGGCAAAACTGAAGCTTTCTTT CASSPPGGGKTEAFF
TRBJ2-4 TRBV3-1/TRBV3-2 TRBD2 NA TGTGCCAGCAGCCAAGTGGTAGATAGCGGGAGATGGAAAAACATTCAGTACTTC CASSQVVDSGRWKNIQYF
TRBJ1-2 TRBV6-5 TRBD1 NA TGTGCCAGCAGGGGGACAGGGGATGGCTACACCTTC CASRGTGDGYTF
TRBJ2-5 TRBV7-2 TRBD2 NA TGTGCCAGCAGCAAGGGACTAGCGGGCGCCCAAGAGACCCAGTACTTC CASSKGLAGAQETQYF
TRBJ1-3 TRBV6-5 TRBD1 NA TGTGCCAGCAGAAGGACAGGGAGTTATGGAAACACCATATATTTT CASRRTGSYGNTIYF
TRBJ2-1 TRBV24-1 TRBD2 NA TGTGCCACCAGTGACTCTCCCGGGACTAGCGGGGTCTACAATGAGCAGTTCTTC CATSDSPGTSGVYNEQFF
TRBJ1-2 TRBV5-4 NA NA TGTGCCAGCAGCCCGAGAGCCGCGGGATACGATGGCTACACCTTC CASSPRAAGYDGYTF
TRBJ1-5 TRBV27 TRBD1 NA TGTGCCAGCAGTTTAGGTGGAGGACAGGGGAGGAATCAGCCCCAGCATTTT CASSLGGGQGRNQPQHF
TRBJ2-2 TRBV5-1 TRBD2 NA TGCGCCAGCAGCCCCTGGACTAGCGGGAACACCGGGGAGCTGTTTTTT CASSPWTSGNTGELFF
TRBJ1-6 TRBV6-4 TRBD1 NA TGTGCCAGCAGGCTAACAGGGGATGGTTCACCCCTCCACTTT CASRLTGDGSPLHF
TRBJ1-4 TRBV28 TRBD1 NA TGTGCCAGCAGTGGACCCGGGACAGGGGATGAAAAACTGTTTTTT CASSGPGTGDEKLFF
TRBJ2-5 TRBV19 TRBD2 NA TGTGCCAGTAGTATCCTAGCGGGGACCCAGTACTTC CASSILAGTQYF
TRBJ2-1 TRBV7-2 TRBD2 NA TGTGCCAGCAGCTTAGTACCTAGCGGGCGCCCGTACAATGAGCAGTTCTTC CASSLVPSGRPYNEQFF
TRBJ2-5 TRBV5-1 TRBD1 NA TGCGCCAGCAATCGGGACAGTCTAGAGACCCAGTACTTC CASNRDSLETQYF
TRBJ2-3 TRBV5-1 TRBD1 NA TGCGCCAGCAGCTGGACAGGGCCCACAGATACGCAGTATTTT CASSWTGPTDTQYF
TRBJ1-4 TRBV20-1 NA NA TGCAGCACCTTGAAGGGGGAAAAACTGTTTTTT CSTLKGEKLFF
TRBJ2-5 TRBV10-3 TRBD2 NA TGTGCCATCAGTGGAGCCGGGGGGGAAGAGACCCAGTACTTC CAISGAGGEETQYF
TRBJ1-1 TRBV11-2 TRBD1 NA TGTGCCAGCAGCTTAGAATGGTCCGGACAGGCCAAGAACACTGAAGCTTTCTTT CASSLEWSGQAKNTEAFF
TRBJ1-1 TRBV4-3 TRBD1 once TGCGCCAGCAGCCAAGATCCTCAGGGGGGAACTGAAGCTTTCTTT CASSQDPQGGTEAFF
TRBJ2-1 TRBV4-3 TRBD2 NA TGCGCCAGCAGCCAAGATGGTCCTAGCGGGGTCATTAGTGAGCAGTTCTTC CASSQDGPSGVISEQFF
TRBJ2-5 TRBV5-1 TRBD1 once TGCGCCAGCAGCTTGGCGACAGGGTCTGAGGAGACCCAGTACTTC CASSLATGSEETQYF
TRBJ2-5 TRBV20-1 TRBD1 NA TGCAGTGCTAGTAGTGACAGGGGGCCTCTTGTCGGAGAGACCCAGTACTTC CSASSDRGPLVGETQYF
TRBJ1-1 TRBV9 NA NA TGTGCCAGCAGCGCCCCCCCAAAAAACACTGAAGCTTTCTTT CASSAPPKNTEAFF
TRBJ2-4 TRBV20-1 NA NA TGCAGTGCCAAACATACCAACATTCAGTACTTC CSAKHTNIQYF
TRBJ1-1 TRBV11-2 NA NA TGTGCCAGCAGCTTAGGACAGTACACTGAAGCTTTCTTT CASSLGQYTEAFF
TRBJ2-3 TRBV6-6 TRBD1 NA TGTGCCAGCAGTGACAGGGGGGGCACAGATACGCAGTATTTT CASSDRGGTDTQYF
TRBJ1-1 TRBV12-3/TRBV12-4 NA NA TGTGCCAGCATATGGCGGAGGAAGACTGAAGCTTTCTTT CASIWRRKTEAFF
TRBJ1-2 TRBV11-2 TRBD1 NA TGTGCCAGCAGCTTAGGGACAGGGATTAACTATGGCTACACCTTC CASSLGTGINYGYTF